The 14 T cell receptor beta chains below were found in one sample sequenced in a study of cytomegalovirus exposure and HLA in healthy donors. The protocol was immunoSEQ multiplex PCR, while the TCRdb copy is restricted to in-frame clones and leaves out a portion. Of 100,000 to 120,000 clones listed, approximately 89% are singletons. The sample was PBMCs. Source of these receptors: a woman aged 18-29 years in good health and CMV-seronegative.

The chain recombines TRBV29-1 with TRBJ2-3; D is undetermined. Trimming pared 6 bases from V and 0 bases from J, leaving 16 bases between. The CDR3 runs 15 residues. The germline gives CDR1 SQVTM, CDR2 ANQGSEA. The CDR3 DNA follows: TGCAGCGTCGAACTCTCTCCTTCTAGCACAGATACGCAGTATTTT. Translation: CSVELSPSSTDTQYF.

The V gene is TRBV4-1, the J gene TRBJ1-6; 8 bases align to TRBD1. This CDR3 is built from 15 residues. From germline, CDR1 is MGHRA and CDR2 YSYEKL. V shed 3 bases and J 9 bases; nucleotides not matched to a gene: 7. The DNA for the CDR3 is TGCGCCAGCAGCCACCCAGGACAGGGATCTTCACCCCTCCACTTT. Its translation is CASSHPGQGSSPLHF.

V gene TRBV5-1 combines with J gene TRBJ2-3; TRBD1 aligns across 10 bases. This CDR3 has 15 amino acids. CDR1 SGHRS and CDR2 YFSETQ come from the germline V gene. The trim removed 0 bases at V and 5 bases at J, leaving 3 bases unmatched. The CDR3 nucleotides are TGCGCCAGCAGCTTGGGACAGGGGGCAGGAGATACGCAGTATTTT. Amino acids: CASSLGQGAGDTQYF.

The rearrangement uses TRBV19 and TRBJ2-7; 13 nucleotides align to TRBD2. J lost 2 bases, V lost 1 base, and 5 bases had no gene match. CDR3 length: 17 amino acids. Per germline, CDR1 LNHDA and CDR2 SQIVND (reference sequence). DNA of the CDR3: TGTGCCAGTAGTATAGGACTAGCGGGGGGCCTCGCCTACGAGCAGTACTTC. This codes for CASSIGLAGGLAYEQYF. Based on the CDR3 plus reference TRBV19 and TRBJ2-7, the full variable domain is DGGITQSPKYLFRKEGQNVTLSCEQNLNHDAMYWYRQDPGQGLRLIYYSQIVNDFQKGDIAEGYSVSREKKESFPLTVTSAQKNPTAFYLCASSIGLAGGLAYEQYFGPGTRLTVT.

This sequence joins TRBV25-1 and TRBJ2-7, with 7 bases fitting TRBD1. Germline V lookup: CDR1 MGHDK, CDR2 SYGVNS. V lost 4 bases, J lost 6 bases, and 9 bases stayed unmatched. The CDR3 is made up of 14 amino acids. In DNA form, the CDR3 reads TGTGCCAGCAGTGGAGGCAGGGGGTCTCTCGAGCAGTACTTC. Protein product: CASSGGRGSLEQYF.

The J gene is TRBJ1-4, the V gene TRBV25-1; 7 positions agree with TRBD1. With 4 bases clipped from V and 3 bases from J, the junction kept 2 bases outside the gene matches. There are 14 residues in the CDR3. Germline CDR1 MGHDK, CDR2 SYGVNS. CDR3 sequence (DNA): TGTGCCAGCAGTGCGGGGACAGCTAATGAAAAACTGTTTTTT. As protein: CASSAGTANEKLFF.

V gene TRBV5-4 combines with J gene TRBJ2-7, with 11 bases fitting TRBD2. The V segment lost 3 bases and the J segment 2 bases; nucleotides outside the gene matches: 10. The length of the CDR3 is 17 residues. The germline V gene has CDR1 SGHNT and CDR2 YYREEE (reference sequence). The DNA for the CDR3 is TGTGCCAGCAGCTACGCCACGACTAGCGGGGAGCCCTACGAGCAGTACTTC. It encodes CASSYATTSGEPYEQYF.

This sequence joins TRBV9 and TRBJ1-1, with 8 bases matching TRBD1. Per germline, CDR1 SGDLS and CDR2 YYNGEE. The CDR3 loop spans 15 amino acids. The V and J ends lost 3 bases and 1 base, in that order; junction bases with no gene match: 5. CDR3 region: CASSARGTGNTEAFF. CDR3 nucleotide sequence: TGTGCCAGCAGCGCCCGTGGGACAGGGAACACTGAAGCTTTCTTT.

This CDR3 reads CASSQDQREHSYEQYF. Here the CDR3 DNA reads TGCGCCAGCAGCCAAGATCAGCGGGAGCATTCCTACGAGCAGTACTTC. The genes are TRBV4-1 and TRBJ2-7, with 8 positions matching TRBD2. CDR1 is MGHRA, CDR2 YSYEKL, per germline. The V segment lost 0 bases and the J segment 1 base; nucleotides outside the gene matches: 5. The CDR3 has 16 amino acids.

The chain carries TRBV5-1 and TRBJ2-3, with a tentative D call TRBD1 (6 bases). From germline, CDR1 is SGHRS and CDR2 YFSETQ. The CDR3 extends over 14 amino acids. V was pared by 4 bases and J by 1 base, with 10 bases between. The CDR3 DNA is TGCGCCAGCAGCATCGGACAGCGCACAGATACGCAGTATTTT. Translation: CASSIGQRTDTQYF.

The V gene is TRBV13, the J gene TRBJ2-5, with 7 bases aligning to TRBD1. Per germline, CDR1 PRHDT and CDR2 FYEKMQ (reference sequence). The trim removed 6 bases at V and 4 bases at J, leaving 5 bases unmatched. The CDR3 covers 13 residues. As DNA, the CDR3 is TGTGCCAGCAGGGAGAGGGGGCCAGAGACCCAGTACTTC. Amino acids: CASRERGPETQYF.

A single count supports this clone. The chain combines TRBV7-8 with TRBJ2-6; D is ambiguous. V was clipped by 5 bases and J by 2 bases, with 10 bases between them. CDR3 size: 15 residues. Germline CDR1 reads SGHVS; CDR2 reads FQNEAQ. The CDR3 here is CASSRSGAGANVLTF. The CDR3 DNA reads TGTGCCAGCAGCCGATCAGGCGCTGGGGCCAACGTCCTGACTTTC.

This chain joins TRBV11-2 and TRBJ2-7; possibly TRBD2 for D (5 bases). The V gene lost 5 bases and the J gene lost 4 bases, with 12 bases spanning the gap. The length of the CDR3 is 13 residues. Germline-derived CDR1 and CDR2 are SGHAT and FQNNGV. The chain's CDR3 is CASSRGSFYEQYF. CDR3 DNA sequence: TGTGCCAGCAGCCGGGGTTCGTTTTACGAGCAGTACTTC. Full variable domain (remainder filled in from reference TRBV11-2 and TRBJ2-7): EAGVAQSPRYKIIEKRQSVAFWCNPISGHATLYWYQQILGQGPKLLIQFQNNGVVDDSQLPKDRFSAERLKGVDSTLKIQPAKLEDSAVYLCASSRGSFYEQYFGPGTRLTVT.

The chain recombines TRBV7-2 with TRBJ2-2, with 7 bases aligning to TRBD1. V was pared by 4 bases and J by 7 bases, with 6 bases of the junction left unmatched. The CDR3 spans 14 residues. Germline V lookup: CDR1 SGHTA, CDR2 FQGNSA. DNA of the CDR3: TGTGCCAGCAGCTGGACAGGACCACTCGGGGAGCTGTTTTTT. This codes for CASSWTGPLGELFF.